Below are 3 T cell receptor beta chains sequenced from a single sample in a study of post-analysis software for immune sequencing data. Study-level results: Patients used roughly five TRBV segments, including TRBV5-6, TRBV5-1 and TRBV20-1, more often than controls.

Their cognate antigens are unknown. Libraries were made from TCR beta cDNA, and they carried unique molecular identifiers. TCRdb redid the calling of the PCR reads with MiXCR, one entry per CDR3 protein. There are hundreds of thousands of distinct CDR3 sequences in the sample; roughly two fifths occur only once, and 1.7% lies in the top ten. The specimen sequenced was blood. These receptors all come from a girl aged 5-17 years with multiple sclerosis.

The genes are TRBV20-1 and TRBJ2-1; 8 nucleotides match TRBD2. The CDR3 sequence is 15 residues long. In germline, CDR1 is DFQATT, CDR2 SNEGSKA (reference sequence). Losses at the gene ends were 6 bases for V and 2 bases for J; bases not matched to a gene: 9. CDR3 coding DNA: TGCAGTGCCGTCCGGGGGGGGGAGGCCTACAATGAGCAGTTCTTC. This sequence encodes CSAVRGGEAYNEQFF.

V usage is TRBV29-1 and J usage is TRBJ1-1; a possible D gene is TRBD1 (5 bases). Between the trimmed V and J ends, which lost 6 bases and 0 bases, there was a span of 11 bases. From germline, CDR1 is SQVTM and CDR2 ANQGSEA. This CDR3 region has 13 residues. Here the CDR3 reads CSVETGMNTEAFF. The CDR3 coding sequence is TGCAGCGTCGAAACAGGAATGAACACTGAAGCTTTCTTT.

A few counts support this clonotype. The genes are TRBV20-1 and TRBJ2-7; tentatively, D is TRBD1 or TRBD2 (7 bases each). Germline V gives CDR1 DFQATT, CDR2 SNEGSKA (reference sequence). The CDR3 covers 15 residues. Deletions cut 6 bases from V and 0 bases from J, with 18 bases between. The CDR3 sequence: CSARGGTDFSYEQYF. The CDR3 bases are TGCAGTGCGAGGGGAGGGACAGACTTCTCCTACGAGCAGTACTTC.